This TCR beta chain was sequenced during a study of T cell responses to AZD1222 COVID-19 vaccine. Study-wide findings and caveats: Donors were mostly white British, more females; clonal diversity possibly underestimated.

For this clone: Its matching antigen is unknown.

There are 16 residues in the CDR3. Trimming shortened V by 6 bases and J by 0 bases, and 15 bases separated the two germline ends. Germline lookup yields CDR1 MNHEY and CDR2 SMNVEV (reference sequence). The protocol was immunoSEQ multiplex PCR, while the TCRdb copy is restricted to in-frame clones and leaves out a portion. The data contain about 130,000 clones, roughly 90% of them singletons. The sample was peripheral blood, taken 28 days after the second AZD1222 dose. The chain joins TRBV27 to TRBJ1-5, with D perhaps TRBD1 (5 bases). The TCR originated in an adult who received the AZD1222 COVID-19 vaccine. The CDR3 region has the DNA TGTGCCAGCAGCCTGGGGGGTGGGGATAGCAATCAGCCCCAGCATTTT. Translating gives CASSLGGGDSNQPQHF.